The 7 T cell receptor beta chains presented below share a single source sample, sequenced in a study of beta chain features in type 1 diabetes. The isolated RNA, all of it, was reverse transcribed, so expressed TCRB transcripts were what got sequenced. Profiled with immunoSEQ multiplex PCR; TCRdb holds only in-frame clones, not every one. The table has 250,000 to 300,000 clones, approximately 8% seen once; the top ten hold under 1.3%. The source material was central memory CD4+ T cells from blood. Receptors originate from a woman aged 18 to 35 in good health.

This clone turned up a few times. The chain joins TRBV4-2 to TRBJ2-6, with D tentatively TRBD1 (5 bases). CDR3 size: 14 residues. The V end lost 7 bases, the J end lost 0 bases, and 7 bases lay between the germline ends. The germline V gene has CDR1 LGHNA and CDR2 YNFKEQ. CDR3 in DNA: TGTGCCAGCAAAGGGGACTCTGGGGCCAACGTCCTGACTTTC. This translates into CASKGDSGANVLTF.

The chain joins TRBV7-2 to TRBJ2-3; D call uncertain. V lost 1 base to trimming and J lost 0 bases, with 5 bases between them. CDR1 SGHTA and CDR2 FQGNSA come from the germline V gene. The CDR3 extends over 14 amino acids. CDR3 DNA sequence: TGTGCCAGCAGCTTAGAACCTAGCACAGATACGCAGTATTTT. As protein: CASSLEPSTDTQYF.

This clone came up a few times. The rearrangement links TRBV18 to TRBJ2-5, with D tentatively TRBD1 or TRBD2 (5 bases each). Germline assignment: CDR1 KGHSH and CDR2 LQKENI. CDR3 length: 13 amino acids. V was shortened by 3 bases and J by 5 bases, with 10 bases between the two germline ends. CDR3 in amino acids: CASSPGEGETQYF. CDR3 sequence (DNA): TGTGCCAGCTCACCTGGTGAGGGGGAGACCCAGTACTTC. Full variable domain (missing parts from reference TRBV18 and TRBJ2-5): NAGVMQNPRHLVRRRGQEARLRCSPMKGHSHVYWYRQLPEEGLKFMVYLQKENIIDESGMPKERFSAEFPKEGPSILRIQQVVRGDSAAYFCASSPGEGETQYFGPGTRLLVL.

This chain connects TRBV14 to TRBJ1-4; no definite D call. The V end lost 0 bases, the J end lost 4 bases, and 18 bases lay between the germline ends. Germline V gene sequence: CDR1 SGHDN, CDR2 FVKESK. This CDR3 is built from 18 residues. The CDR3 nucleotides are TGTGCCAGCAGCCAAGATCCCGGAGGAGTTGCCCTTAATGAAAAACTGTTTTTT. Translating gives CASSQDPGGVALNEKLFF.

DNA for the CDR3: TGTGCCAGCAGCTTAGAGGGCAGCTCCTACGAGCAGTACTTC. It translates to CASSLEGSSYEQYF. The chain recombines TRBV11-2 with TRBJ2-7; no definite D call. The CDR3 sequence is 14 residues long. From germline, CDR1 is SGHAT and CDR2 FQNNGV. The germline V and J ends were trimmed by 0 bases and 0 bases, with 6 bases remaining between them.

V is TRBV27 and J is TRBJ1-6; no definite D call. Per the germline V gene, CDR1 is MNHEY and CDR2 is SMNVEV (reference sequence). V lost 2 bases, J lost 6 bases, and 11 bases lay in between. This CDR3 spans 15 amino acids. The CDR3 is CASSLQGRFNSPLHF. As DNA, the CDR3 is TGTGCCAGCAGTTTACAAGGTCGCTTTAATTCACCCCTCCACTTT.

This clone has a handful of counts. The CDR3 region is CASSPQGHSNQPQHF. The CDR3 DNA reads as TGTGCCAGCAGCCCCCAAGGCCATAGCAATCAGCCCCAGCATTTT. The gene calls are TRBV7-2 and TRBJ1-5, with no clear D. The CDR3 runs to 15 residues. CDR1 and CDR2 from the germline V gene are SGHTA and FQGNSA. V gave up 5 bases and J gave up 0 bases, with 11 bases separating them.